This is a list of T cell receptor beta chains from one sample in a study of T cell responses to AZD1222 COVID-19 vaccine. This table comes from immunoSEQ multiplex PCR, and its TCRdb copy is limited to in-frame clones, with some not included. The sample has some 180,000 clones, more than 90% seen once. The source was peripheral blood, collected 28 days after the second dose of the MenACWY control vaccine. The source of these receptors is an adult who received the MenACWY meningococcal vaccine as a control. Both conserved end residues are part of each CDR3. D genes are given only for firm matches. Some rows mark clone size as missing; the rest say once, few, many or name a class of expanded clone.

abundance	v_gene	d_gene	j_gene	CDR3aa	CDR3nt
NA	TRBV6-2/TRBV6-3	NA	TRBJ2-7	CASSYSSGSYEQYF	TGTGCCAGCAGTTACTCATCCGGCTCCTACGAGCAGTACTTC
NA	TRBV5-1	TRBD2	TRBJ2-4	CASSLTSGKVGDIQYF	TGCGCCAGCAGCCTGACTAGCGGGAAAGTCGGGGACATTCAGTACTTC
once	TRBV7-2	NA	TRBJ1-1	CASSFLPGGTEAFF	TGTGCCAGCAGCTTCCTCCCCGGTGGCACTGAAGCTTTCTTT
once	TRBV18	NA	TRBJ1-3	CASSPPSSSGNTIYF	TGTGCCAGCTCACCACCGTCTAGCTCTGGAAACACCATATATTTT
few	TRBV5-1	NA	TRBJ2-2	CASSLEPTTGELFF	TGCGCCAGCAGCTTGGAGCCTACCACCGGGGAGCTGTTTTTT
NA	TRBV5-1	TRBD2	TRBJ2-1	CASSLWASGTRNNEQFF	TGCGCCAGCAGCTTGTGGGCTAGCGGGACTCGAAACAATGAGCAGTTCTTC
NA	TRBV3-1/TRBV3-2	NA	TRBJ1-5	CASSQDHQPQHF	TGTGCCAGCAGCCAAGATCATCAGCCCCAGCATTTT
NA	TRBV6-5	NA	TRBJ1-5	CASSYSTVPNQPQHF	TGTGCCAGCAGTTACTCTACAGTTCCCAATCAGCCCCAGCATTTT
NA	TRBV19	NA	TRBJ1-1	CASSSNFFTEAFF	TGTGCCAGTAGTTCAAATTTTTTCACTGAAGCTTTCTTT
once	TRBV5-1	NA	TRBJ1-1	CASSSQGRNTEAFF	TGCGCCAGCAGCTCCCAGGGTCGGAACACTGAAGCTTTCTTT
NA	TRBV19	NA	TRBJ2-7	CASSIAQGFHEQYF	TGTGCCAGTAGTATAGCTCAGGGGTTCCACGAGCAGTACTTC